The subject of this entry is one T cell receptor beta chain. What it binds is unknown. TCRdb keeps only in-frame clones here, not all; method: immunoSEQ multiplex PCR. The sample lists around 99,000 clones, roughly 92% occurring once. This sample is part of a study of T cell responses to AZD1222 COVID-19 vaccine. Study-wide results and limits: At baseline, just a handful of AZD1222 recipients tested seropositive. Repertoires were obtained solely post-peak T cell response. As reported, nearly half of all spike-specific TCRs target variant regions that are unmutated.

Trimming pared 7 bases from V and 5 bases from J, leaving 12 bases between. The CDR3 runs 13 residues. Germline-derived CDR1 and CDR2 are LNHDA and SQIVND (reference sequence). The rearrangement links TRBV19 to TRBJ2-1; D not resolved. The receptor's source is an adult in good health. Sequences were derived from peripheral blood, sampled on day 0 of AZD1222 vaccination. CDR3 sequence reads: CASKRAFDNEQFF. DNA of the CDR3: TGTGCCAGTAAAAGGGCTTTTGACAATGAGCAGTTCTTC.